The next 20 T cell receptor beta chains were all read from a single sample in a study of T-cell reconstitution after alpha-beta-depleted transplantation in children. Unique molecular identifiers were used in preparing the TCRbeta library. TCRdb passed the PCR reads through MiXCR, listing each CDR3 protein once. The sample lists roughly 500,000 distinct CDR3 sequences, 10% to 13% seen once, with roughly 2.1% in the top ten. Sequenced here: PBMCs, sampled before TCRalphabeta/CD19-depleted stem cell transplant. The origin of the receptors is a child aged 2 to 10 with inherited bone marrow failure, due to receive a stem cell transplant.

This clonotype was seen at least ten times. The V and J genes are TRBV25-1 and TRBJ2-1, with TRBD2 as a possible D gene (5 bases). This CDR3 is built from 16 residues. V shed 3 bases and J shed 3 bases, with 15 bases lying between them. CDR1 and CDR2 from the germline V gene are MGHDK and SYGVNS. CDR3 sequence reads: CASSDFESGDYNEQFF. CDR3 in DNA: TGTGCCAGCAGTGACTTTGAGAGCGGTGACTACAATGAGCAGTTCTTC.

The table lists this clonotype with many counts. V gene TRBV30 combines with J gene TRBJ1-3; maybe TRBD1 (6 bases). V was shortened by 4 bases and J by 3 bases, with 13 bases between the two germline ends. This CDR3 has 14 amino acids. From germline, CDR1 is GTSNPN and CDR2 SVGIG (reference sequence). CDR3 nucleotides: TGTGCCTGGAATACAGGGTCTGGTGGAAACACCATATATTTT. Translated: CAWNTGSGGNTIYF.

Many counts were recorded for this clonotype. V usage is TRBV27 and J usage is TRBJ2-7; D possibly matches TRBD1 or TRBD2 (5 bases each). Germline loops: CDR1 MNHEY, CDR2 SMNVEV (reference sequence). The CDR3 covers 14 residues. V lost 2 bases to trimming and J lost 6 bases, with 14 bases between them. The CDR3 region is CASSLGTAHREQYF. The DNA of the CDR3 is TGTGCCAGCAGTTTAGGGACGGCTCACCGCGAGCAGTACTTC.

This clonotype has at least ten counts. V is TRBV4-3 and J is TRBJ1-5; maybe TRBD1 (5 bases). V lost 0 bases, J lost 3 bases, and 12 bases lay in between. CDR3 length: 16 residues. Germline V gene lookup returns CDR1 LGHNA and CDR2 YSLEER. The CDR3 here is CASSQELGRDNQPQHF. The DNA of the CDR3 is TGCGCCAGCAGCCAAGAGCTAGGCAGGGACAATCAGCCCCAGCATTTT.

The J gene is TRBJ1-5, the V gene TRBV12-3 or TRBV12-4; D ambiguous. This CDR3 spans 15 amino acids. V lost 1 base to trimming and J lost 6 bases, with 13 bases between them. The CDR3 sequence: CASSLGFGGGQPQHF. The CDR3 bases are TGTGCCAGCAGTTTAGGATTCGGAGGTGGTCAGCCCCAGCATTTT.

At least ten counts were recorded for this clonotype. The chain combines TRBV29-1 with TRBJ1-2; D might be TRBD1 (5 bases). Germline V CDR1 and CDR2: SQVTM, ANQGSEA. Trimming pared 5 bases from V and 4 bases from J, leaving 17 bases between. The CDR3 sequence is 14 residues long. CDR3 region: CSVSPRVAVYGYTF. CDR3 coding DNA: TGCAGCGTTTCCCCCAGGGTGGCGGTCTATGGCTACACCTTC.

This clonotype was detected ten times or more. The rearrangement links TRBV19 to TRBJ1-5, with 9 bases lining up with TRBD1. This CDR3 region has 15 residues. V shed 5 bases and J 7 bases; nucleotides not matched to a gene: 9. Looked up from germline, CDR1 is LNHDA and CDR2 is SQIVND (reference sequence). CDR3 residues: CASSPSDRGTQPQHF. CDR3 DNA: TGTGCCAGTAGTCCTTCTGACAGGGGGACCCAGCCCCAGCATTTT.

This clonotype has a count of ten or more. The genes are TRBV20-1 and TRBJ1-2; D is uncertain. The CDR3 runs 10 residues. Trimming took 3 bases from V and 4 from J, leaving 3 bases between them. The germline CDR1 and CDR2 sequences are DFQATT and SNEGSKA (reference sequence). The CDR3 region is CSASRYGYTF. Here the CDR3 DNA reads TGCAGTGCTAGCCGCTATGGCTACACCTTC.

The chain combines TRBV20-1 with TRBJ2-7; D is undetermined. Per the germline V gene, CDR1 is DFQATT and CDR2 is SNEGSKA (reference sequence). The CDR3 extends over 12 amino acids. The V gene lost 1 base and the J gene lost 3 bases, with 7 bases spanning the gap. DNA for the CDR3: TGCAGTGCTAGAGTGCAGCACTACGAGCAGTACTTC. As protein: CSARVQHYEQYF.

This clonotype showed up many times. The CDR3 region has the DNA TGTGCCAGCAGTTTAGGGGAAGGGCCAGAACGATTGATTGGGCAGGGCAATCAGCCCCAGCATTTT. This translates into CASSLGEGPERLIGQGNQPQHF. The chain joins TRBV12-3 or TRBV12-4 to TRBJ1-5; D uncertain. CDR3 length equals 22 residues. V lost 1 base to trimming and J lost 2 bases, with 30 bases between them.

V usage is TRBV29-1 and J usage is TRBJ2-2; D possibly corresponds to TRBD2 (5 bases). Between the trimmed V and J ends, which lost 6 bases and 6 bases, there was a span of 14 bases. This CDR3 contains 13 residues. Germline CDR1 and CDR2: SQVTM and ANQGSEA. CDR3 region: CSVALGFAGELFF. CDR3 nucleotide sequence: TGCAGCGTCGCACTAGGGTTCGCCGGGGAGCTGTTTTTT.

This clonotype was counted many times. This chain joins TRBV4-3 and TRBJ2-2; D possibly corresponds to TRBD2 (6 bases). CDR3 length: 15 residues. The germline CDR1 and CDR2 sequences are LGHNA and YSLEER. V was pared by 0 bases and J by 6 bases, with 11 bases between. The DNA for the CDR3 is TGCGCCAGCAGCCAAGAACGGGACTGGTCCGGGGAGCTGTTTTTT. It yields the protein CASSQERDWSGELFF.

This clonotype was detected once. Written as DNA, the CDR3 is TGTGCCGCGGGGGATAGCAATCAGCCCCAGCATTTT. Translating it yields CAAGDSNQPQHF. The chain uses TRBV12-3 or TRBV12-4 and TRBJ1-5; weak D call: TRBD1 (5 bases). V lost 11 bases and J lost 0, with 8 bases in between. This CDR3 is 12 amino acids long.

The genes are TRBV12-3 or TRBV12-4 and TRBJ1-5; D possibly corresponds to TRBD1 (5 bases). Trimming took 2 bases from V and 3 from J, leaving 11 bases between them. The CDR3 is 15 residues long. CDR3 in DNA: TGTGCCAGCAGTTTAAATGGGGCGATCAATCAGCCCCAGCATTTT. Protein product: CASSLNGAINQPQHF.

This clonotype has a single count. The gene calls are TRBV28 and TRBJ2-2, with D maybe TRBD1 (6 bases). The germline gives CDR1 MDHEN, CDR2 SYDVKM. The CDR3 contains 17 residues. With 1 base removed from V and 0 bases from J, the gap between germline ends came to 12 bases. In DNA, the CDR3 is TGTGCCAGCAGTTTATCAAGGGGGTTCTCGAACACCGGGGAGCTGTTTTTT. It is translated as CASSLSRGFSNTGELFF.

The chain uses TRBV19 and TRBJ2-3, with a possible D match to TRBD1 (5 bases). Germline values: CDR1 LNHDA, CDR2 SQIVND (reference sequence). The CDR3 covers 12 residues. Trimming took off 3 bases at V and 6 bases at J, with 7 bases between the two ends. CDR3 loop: CASSMGLDTQYF. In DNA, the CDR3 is TGTGCCAGTAGTATGGGGCTGGATACGCAGTATTTT.

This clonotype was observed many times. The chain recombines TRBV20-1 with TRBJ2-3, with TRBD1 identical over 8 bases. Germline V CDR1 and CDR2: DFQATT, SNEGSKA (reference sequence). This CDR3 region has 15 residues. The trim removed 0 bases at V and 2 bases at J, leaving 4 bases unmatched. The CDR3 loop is CSARDGGQATDTQYF. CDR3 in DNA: TGCAGTGCTAGAGATGGGGGACAGGCCACAGATACGCAGTATTTT.

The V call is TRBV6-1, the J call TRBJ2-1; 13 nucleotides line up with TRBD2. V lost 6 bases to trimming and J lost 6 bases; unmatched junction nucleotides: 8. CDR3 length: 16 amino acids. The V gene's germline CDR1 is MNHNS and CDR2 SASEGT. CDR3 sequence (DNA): TGTGCCAGCAGCTCCGAACTAGCGGGAGGGGGCAATGAGCAGTTCTTC. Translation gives CASSSELAGGGNEQFF.

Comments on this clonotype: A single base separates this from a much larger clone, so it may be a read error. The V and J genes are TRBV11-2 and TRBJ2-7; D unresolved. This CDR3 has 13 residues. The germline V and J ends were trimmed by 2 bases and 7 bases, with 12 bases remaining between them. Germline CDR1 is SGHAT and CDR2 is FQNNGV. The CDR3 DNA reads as TGTGCCAGCAGCTTATGGGAATTGACGGAGCAGTACTTC. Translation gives CASSLWELTEQYF.

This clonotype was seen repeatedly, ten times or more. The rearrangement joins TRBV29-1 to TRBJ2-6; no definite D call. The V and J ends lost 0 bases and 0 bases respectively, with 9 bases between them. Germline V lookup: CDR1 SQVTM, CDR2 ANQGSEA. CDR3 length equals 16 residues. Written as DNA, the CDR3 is TGCAGCGTTGAAGACGGACGGTTCTCTGGGGCCAACGTCCTGACTTTC. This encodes CSVEDGRFSGANVLTF.